The sequence of this T cell receptor (beta chain) was determined in a study of early T cells in non-severe SARS-CoV-2 infection. Study in general: Sequencing input comprised bulk RNA from unsorted whole blood; chain pairing was not available.

For this clonotype: No antigen is known for it.

General study points: The matching step, a VDJdb search, favored anti-spike CD8 responses and missed private and CD4 specificities.

V lost 8 bases, J lost 1 base, and 8 bases lay in between. This CDR3 has 11 residues. Germline V gene data show CDR1 as SQVTM and CDR2 as ANQGSEA. Individual cDNA molecules were tagged with unique molecular identifiers. From the 5' RACE reads, TCRdb called clonotypes with MiXCR, one entry per CDR3 protein. The data show around 76,000 distinct CDR3 sequences, with roughly 12% seen just once and 4.7% held by the top ten. This chain uses TRBV29-1 with TRBJ2-5; D possibly uses TRBD1 or TRBD2 (5 bases each). Sample: whole blood. This receptor was obtained from an adult who was a healthcare worker with PCR-confirmed SARS-CoV-2 infection or an uninfected control (not recorded which). The CDR3 protein is CSLGTQETQYF. DNA for the CDR3: TGCAGCTTGGGGACCCAAGAGACCCAGTACTTC. The full variable domain, rest sourced from reference TRBV29-1 and TRBJ2-5, is SAVISQKPSRDICQRGTSLTIQCQVDSQVTMMFWYRQQPGQSLTLIATANQGSEATYESGFVIDKFPISRPNLTFSTLTVSNMSPEDSSIYLCSLGTQETQYFGPGTRLLVL.